The 32 T cell receptor beta chains reported below all come from one sample, sequenced in a study of T-cell memory formation after mild COVID-19. TCRdb re-called the 5' RACE reads through MiXCR, storing one row per CDR3 protein. The sample carries some 200,000 distinct CDR3 sequences, roughly 23% recorded once. Sequences were obtained from PBMCs or a T cell subset sorted from them (not recorded which). The receptor source for this set is an adult woman who had mild COVID-19 (a few samples of this study predate the infection). Cell type and time point are not known.

This rearrangement joins TRBV7-9 to TRBJ2-1, with D unclear. CDR1 is SEHNR, CDR2 FQNEAQ, per germline (reference sequence). CDR3 length equals 13 residues. With 6 bases removed from V and 0 bases from J, the gap between germline ends came to 6 bases. DNA of the CDR3: TGTGCCAGCAGGCAAGACTCCTACAATGAGCAGTTCTTC. This gives the protein CASRQDSYNEQFF.

This clonotype has only a few counts. The V call is TRBV10-3, the J call TRBJ2-1; 11 nucleotides agree with TRBD2. The CDR3 is 13 residues long. From germline, CDR1 is ENHRY and CDR2 SYGVKD. V shed 6 bases and J 13 bases; nucleotides not matched to a gene: 8. Here the CDR3 reads CAIRELAGDGQFF. DNA of the CDR3: TGTGCCATCAGGGAACTAGCGGGGGACGGCCAGTTCTTC.

V and J are TRBV5-4 and TRBJ1-1; D unclear. V dropped 0 bases and J dropped 0 bases, with 12 bases sitting between them. Germline lookup yields CDR1 SGHNT and CDR2 YYREEE (reference sequence). This CDR3 contains 16 residues. The CDR3 here is CASSLGTDGMNTEAFF. CDR3 bases: TGTGCCAGCAGCTTGGGGACGGATGGGATGAACACTGAAGCTTTCTTT.

The chain employs TRBV20-1 and TRBJ1-5; no clear D. This CDR3 is built from 12 residues. The V end lost 5 bases, the J end lost 1 base, and 6 bases lay between the germline ends. CDR1 is DFQATT and CDR2 is SNEGSKA in the germline V gene (reference sequence). CDR3 in DNA: TGCAGTGCTGAGGACAGCAATCAGCCCCAGCATTTT. Protein product: CSAEDSNQPQHF.

This clonotype was recorded a few times. The gene calls are TRBV12-5 and TRBJ2-3, with D unclear. CDR1 and CDR2 from the germline V gene are LGHNT and FRNRAP. This CDR3 comprises 13 residues. Deletions cut 1 base from V and 6 bases from J, with 8 bases between. The CDR3 coding sequence is TGTGCTAGTGGTTTGGACCCGATGGATACGCAGTATTTT. Its protein product is CASGLDPMDTQYF.

This clonotype was recorded a few times. The chain has TRBV5-1 and TRBJ2-7, with D uncertain. This CDR3 contains 14 residues. The ends were cut back, 0 bases at V and 2 bases at J, with 9 bases in the middle. Germline V gene lookup returns CDR1 SGHRS and CDR2 YFSETQ. The CDR3 loop is CASSLGSLTYEQYF. As DNA, the CDR3 is TGCGCCAGCAGCTTGGGAAGCTTGACCTACGAGCAGTACTTC.

Only a few counts were recorded for this clonotype. V usage is TRBV12-3 or TRBV12-4 and J usage is TRBJ2-1; D unclear. V gave up 7 bases and J gave up 0 bases, with 19 bases separating them. The CDR3 runs 17 residues. The DNA for the CDR3 is TGTGCCAGCATATTAAGGTCCGGCTTGAGCTCCTACAATGAGCAGTTCTTC. As protein: CASILRSGLSSYNEQFF.

This clonotype was counted only a few times. The chain combines TRBV6-6 with TRBJ1-5, with 7 bases fitting TRBD1. From germline, CDR1 is MNHNY and CDR2 SVGAGI (reference sequence). The CDR3 contains 15 residues. V trimming: 6 bases; J trimming: 5 bases; junction bases outside the gene matches: 10. CDR3 amino acids: CASRHVDRVDQPQHF. DNA of the CDR3: TGTGCCAGCAGACACGTTGACAGGGTGGATCAGCCCCAGCATTTT.

The chain carries TRBV12-3 or TRBV12-4 and TRBJ1-6; the match to TRBD1 covers 7 bases. This CDR3 comprises 15 residues. The trim removed 7 bases at V and 11 bases at J, leaving 14 bases unmatched. CDR3 loop: CASKEKTGPRAPLHF. CDR3 in DNA: TGTGCCAGCAAAGAAAAGACAGGGCCTAGGGCACCCCTCCACTTT.

The chain links TRBV2 to TRBJ2-3; 7 positions match TRBD2. Germline assignment: CDR1 SNHLY and CDR2 FYNNEI. This CDR3 region has 14 residues. V shed 10 bases and J 1 base; nucleotides not matched to a gene: 8. The CDR3 here is CATSGGMGTDTQYF. The CDR3 DNA follows: TGTGCCACCTCCGGGGGGATGGGCACAGATACGCAGTATTTT.

This clonotype has more than one count but fewer than ten. The V gene is TRBV6-5, the J gene TRBJ2-5; 9 bases are shared with TRBD2. Germline values: CDR1 MNHEY, CDR2 SVGAGI. The CDR3 has 14 residues. Losses at the gene ends were 4 bases for V and 4 bases for J; bases not matched to a gene: 4. The CDR3 DNA sequence: TGTGCCAGCAGTTTGCGGGAGGGCGGAGAGACCCAGTACTTC. Translation gives CASSLREGGETQYF.

Only a few counts were recorded for this clonotype. The chain is built from TRBV27 and TRBJ2-7; D remains ambiguous. Germline assignment: CDR1 MNHEY and CDR2 SMNVEV (reference sequence). This CDR3 region has 14 residues. The V gene lost 2 bases and the J gene lost 0 bases, with 8 bases spanning the gap. The CDR3 DNA is TGTGCCAGCAGTTTAAAGGCCATCTCCTACGAGCAGTACTTC. The encoded protein is CASSLKAISYEQYF.

J is TRBJ2-7 and V is TRBV27; 8 positions match TRBD2. The J segment lost 5 bases and the V segment lost 6 bases, leaving 9 bases of the junction unmatched. Germline assignment: CDR1 MNHEY and CDR2 SMNVEV (reference sequence). This CDR3 has 14 residues. The CDR3 here is CASRAAGDYHEQYF. Here the CDR3 DNA reads TGTGCCAGCAGGGCAGCGGGAGATTACCACGAGCAGTACTTC.

This sequence joins TRBV7-9 and TRBJ2-7; D remains unclear. Germline CDR1 SEHNR, CDR2 FQNEAQ (reference sequence). This CDR3 is built from 12 residues. The V end was cut by 3 bases, the J end by 5 bases, with 8 bases between. CDR3 sequence: CASSFGPNEQYF. CDR3 sequence (DNA): TGTGCCAGCAGCTTCGGTCCTAACGAGCAGTACTTC.

This sequence joins TRBV14 and TRBJ2-1, with D perhaps TRBD2 (6 bases). Germline V gives CDR1 SGHDN, CDR2 FVKESK. The CDR3 length is 14 residues. V lost 7 bases and J lost 5, with 15 bases in between. CDR3 DNA sequence: TGTGCCAGCACAGAGTCTAGCGACGACAATGAGCAGTTCTTC. It encodes CASTESSDDNEQFF.

This clonotype was counted between two and nine times. CDR3 region: CASSPSAVAYYEQYF. Here the CDR3 DNA reads TGTGCCAGCAGCCCGAGCGCGGTTGCTTACTACGAGCAGTACTTC. The rearrangement uses TRBV5-6 and TRBJ2-7; no reliable D call. Germline lookup yields CDR1 SGHDT and CDR2 YYEEEE. The V end lost 4 bases, the J end lost 3 bases, and 17 bases lay between the germline ends. The length of the CDR3 is 15 residues.

The chain links TRBV7-6 to TRBJ2-5; 8 positions match TRBD2. Trimming removed 4 bases from V and 4 bases from J; junction bases left unmatched: 8. Germline values: CDR1 SGHVS, CDR2 FNYEAQ. The CDR3 covers 15 residues. The CDR3 DNA is TGTGCCAGCAGCTCATTAGCGGGGCGGACAGAGACCCAGTACTTC. It yields the protein CASSSLAGRTETQYF.

In its sample, this clonotype was seen a few times. The chain combines TRBV5-1 with TRBJ1-1; 9 bases are shared with TRBD1. The CDR3 runs 15 residues. In germline, CDR1 is SGHRS, CDR2 YFSETQ. The junction had 7 bases not matched to a gene; V was cut back by 4 bases and J by 3 bases. The CDR3 coding sequence is TGCGCCAGCAGCATCGGACAGGGGCGGGACACTGAAGCTTTCTTT. Residues: CASSIGQGRDTEAFF.

This clonotype was seen more than once but under ten times. The chain recombines TRBV4-3 with TRBJ1-4; a possible D gene is TRBD1 (5 bases). The V gene's germline CDR1 is LGHNA and CDR2 YSLEER. This CDR3 has 14 amino acids. V lost 4 bases and J 3 bases, leaving 9 bases between the germline ends. CDR3 bases: TGCGCCAGCAGCCCAGGGACTTCTAATGAAAAACTGTTTTTT. Its translation is CASSPGTSNEKLFF.

The chain recombines TRBV14 with TRBJ2-1; TRBD2 aligns across 7 bases. Unmatched junction bases numbered 4, after V lost 3 bases and J lost 5 bases. Germline V CDR1 and CDR2: SGHDN, FVKESK. There are 14 residues in the CDR3. CDR3 bases: TGTGCCAGCAGCCAGCGTCTAGCGGACAATGAGCAGTTCTTC. Translated: CASSQRLADNEQFF.

The gene calls are TRBV15 and TRBJ1-2, with 7 nucleotides matching TRBD1. This CDR3 comprises 17 residues. Germline CDR1 is LNHNV and CDR2 is YYDKDF (reference sequence). V trimming: 3 bases; J trimming: 4 bases; junction bases outside the gene matches: 14. CDR3 nucleotides: TGTGCCACCAGCAGCCGGGACAGCCTTCCTCCCATCTATGGCTACACCTTC. This codes for CATSSRDSLPPIYGYTF. The entire variable domain, with the rest obtained from reference TRBV15 and TRBJ1-2, is as follows: DAMVIQNPRYQVTQFGKPVTLSCSQTLNHNVMYWYQQKSSQAPKLLFHYYDKDFNNEADTPDNFQSRRPNTSFCFLDIRSPGLGDTAMYLCATSSRDSLPPIYGYTFGSGTRLTVV.

The rearrangement links TRBV12-3 or TRBV12-4 to TRBJ2-7; D not certain. The CDR3 consists of 14 residues. The ends were cut back, 7 bases at V and 2 bases at J, with 15 bases in the middle. Here the CDR3 reads CASTVDVETYEQYF. The CDR3 region has the DNA TGTGCCAGCACGGTAGACGTGGAAACCTACGAGCAGTACTTC.

In this sample, this clonotype turned up a few times. The chain's CDR3 is CASSFSRGDRDTEAFF. CDR3 DNA: TGTGCCAGCAGCTTTTCAAGGGGGGACAGGGACACTGAAGCTTTCTTT. The chain links TRBV25-1 to TRBJ1-1, with TRBD1 matching 9 bases. V shed 6 bases and J 3 bases; nucleotides not matched to a gene: 11. The CDR3 has 16 amino acids. Germline values: CDR1 MGHDK, CDR2 SYGVNS.

CDR3 region: CASSLRTAYEQYF. The CDR3 bases are TGTGCCAGCAGCTTAAGGACAGCCTACGAGCAGTACTTC. This chain links TRBV7-8 with TRBJ2-7; weak D call: TRBD1 (6 bases). Trimming pared 2 bases from V and 2 bases from J, leaving 7 bases between. CDR3 size: 13 residues. From germline, CDR1 is SGHVS and CDR2 FQNEAQ. The entire variable domain, with the rest obtained from reference TRBV7-8 and TRBJ2-7, is as follows: GAGVSQSPRYKVAKRGQDVALRCDPISGHVSLFWYQQALGQGPEFLTYFQNEAQLDKSGLPSDRFFAERPEGSVSTLKIQRTQQEDSAVYLCASSLRTAYEQYFGPGTRLTVT.

The CDR3 DNA follows: TGTGCCAGCAGTTTATCGGGCAGGGGGCGCGGCAATCAGCCCCAGCATTTT. Its protein is CASSLSGRGRGNQPQHF. The chain combines TRBV27 with TRBJ1-5; 8 positions agree with TRBD1. V lost 0 bases, J lost 2 bases, and 6 bases stayed unmatched. CDR3 size: 17 residues. CDR1 MNHEY and CDR2 SMNVEV come from the germline V gene (reference sequence).

The chain carries TRBV9 and TRBJ1-2, with D unclear. Germline lookup yields CDR1 SGDLS and CDR2 YYNGEE. The CDR3 has 14 residues. The V gene lost 3 bases and the J gene lost 4 bases, with 13 bases spanning the gap. This chain's CDR3 is CASSASGVIYGYTF. The CDR3 region has the DNA TGTGCCAGCAGCGCGTCGGGAGTTATCTATGGCTACACCTTC.

The chain uses TRBV4-2 and TRBJ2-7; D might be TRBD2 (5 bases). Trimming pared 0 bases from V and 1 base from J, leaving 13 bases between. This CDR3 is built from 16 residues. In germline, CDR1 is LGHNA, CDR2 YNFKEQ. CDR3 DNA sequence: TGTGCCAGCAGCCAAGATCGTGACTACCTATCCTACGAGCAGTACTTC. As protein: CASSQDRDYLSYEQYF.

This chain connects TRBV5-1 to TRBJ2-7, with 9 bases that match TRBD2. CDR3 size: 16 residues. The germline V gene encodes CDR1 SGHRS and CDR2 YFSETQ. J gave up 3 bases and V 4 bases, and 11 bases lay outside the gene matches. The CDR3 nucleotides are TGCGCCAGCAGCCCCGGGGGTAGTAGCGGGAGCTACGAGCAGTACTTC. As protein: CASSPGGSSGSYEQYF.

This clonotype came up a few times. The chain is built from TRBV7-9 and TRBJ2-1; 7 nucleotides align to TRBD1. The CDR3 extends over 16 amino acids. Germline CDR1 SEHNR, CDR2 FQNEAQ (reference sequence). The V segment lost 5 bases and the J segment 4 bases; nucleotides outside the gene matches: 11. The CDR3: CASSPKQGRGYNEQFF. The CDR3 DNA follows: TGTGCCAGCAGCCCTAAACAGGGGAGAGGGTACAATGAGCAGTTCTTC.

This clonotype was counted a few times. The chain carries TRBV24-1 and TRBJ2-2; 7 positions match TRBD2. Per germline, CDR1 KGHDR and CDR2 SFDVKD. CDR3 size: 18 residues. V lost 4 bases to trimming and J lost 3 bases; unmatched junction nucleotides: 13. The DNA of the CDR3 is TGTGCCACCAGTGAGGGGACCTTGGGAGGGTTGGACACCGGGGAGCTGTTTTTT. Translated, it gives CATSEGTLGGLDTGELFF.

The rearrangement links TRBV7-6 to TRBJ1-6; D might be TRBD1 (5 bases). V was shortened by 8 bases and J by 8 bases, with 13 bases between the two germline ends. This CDR3 has 13 amino acids. CDR1 and CDR2 from the germline V gene are SGHVS and FNYEAQ. The CDR3 sequence is CASAGTLDSPLHF. CDR3 nucleotides: TGTGCCAGCGCCGGGACGCTCGATTCACCCCTCCACTTT.

This chain uses TRBV20-1 with TRBJ1-1; a possible D gene is TRBD1 (6 bases). This CDR3 is 11 amino acids long. Trimming took 3 bases from V and 6 from J, leaving 8 bases between them. The germline gives CDR1 DFQATT, CDR2 SNEGSKA (reference sequence). The CDR3 region is CSASDRPEAFF. The CDR3 coding sequence is TGCAGTGCTAGTGACAGGCCTGAAGCTTTCTTT.